The 16 T cell receptor beta chains below come from one sample, sequenced in a study of T cell repertoires in cytomegalovirus infection. TCRdb re-derived calls from the reads in MiXCR, one entry per CDR3 protein. In the table there are about 180,000 distinct CDR3 sequences, over 13% of which are singletons. Input material: PBMCs. These receptor sequences come from a human donor in good health (CMV status not recorded). Some clones in this sample may be carry-over from other donors' samples.

This clonotype was found many times. V and J are TRBV7-9 and TRBJ2-7; TRBD2 aligns across 9 bases. The CDR3 has 15 amino acids. V gave up 5 bases and J gave up 3 bases; unmatched junction bases: 8. From germline, CDR1 is SEHNR and CDR2 FQNEAQ (reference sequence). CDR3 nucleotide sequence: TGTGCCAGCAGCCATCGACTAGCGGAACACTACGAGCAGTACTTC. Its translation: CASSHRLAEHYEQYF. Filled out from reference TRBV7-9 and TRBJ2-7, the complete variable domain reads DTGVSQNPRHKITKRGQNVTFRCDPISEHNRLYWYRQTLGQGPEFLTYFQNEAQLEKSRLLSDRFSAERPKGSFSTLEIQRTEQGDSAMYLCASSHRLAEHYEQYFGPGTRLTVT.

This chain uses TRBV5-4 with TRBJ1-1, with D uncertain. Germline V CDR1 and CDR2: SGHNT, YYREEE (reference sequence). The CDR3 has 14 residues. With 2 bases removed from V and 4 bases from J, the gap between germline ends came to 12 bases. The CDR3 sequence: CASSFTSQPTEAFF. In DNA, the CDR3 is TGTGCCAGCAGCTTTACATCTCAGCCCACTGAAGCTTTCTTT.

Concerning this clonotype itself: Sequence at one end of the junction differs from germline and may be a read error. This chain connects TRBV6-5 to TRBJ2-7; tentative D call: TRBD1 (6 bases). Germline CDR1 is MNHEY and CDR2 is SVGAGI. This CDR3 region has 14 residues. CDR3: CASGRDTLSHEQYF. The DNA for the CDR3 is TGTGCCAGCGGCCGGGACACTCTCTCCCACGAGCAGTACTTC.

This clonotype was counted many times. The J gene is TRBJ1-5, the V gene TRBV7-8; 9 bases agree with TRBD1. Germline CDR1 reads SGHVS; CDR2 reads FQNEAQ. Losses at the gene ends were 0 bases for V and 6 bases for J; bases not matched to a gene: 6. The CDR3 has 16 residues. CDR3 protein: CASSLAPGTGFQPQHF. DNA for the CDR3: TGTGCCAGCAGCTTAGCGCCCGGGACAGGGTTTCAGCCCCAGCATTTT. Supplemented by reference TRBV7-8 and TRBJ1-5, the full variable domain reads GAGVSQSPRYKVAKRGQDVALRCDPISGHVSLFWYQQALGQGPEFLTYFQNEAQLDKSGLPSDRFFAERPEGSVSTLKIQRTQQEDSAVYLCASSLAPGTGFQPQHFGDGTRLSIL.

This clonotype turned up a few times. The rearrangement joins TRBV11-2 to TRBJ1-3; D might be TRBD1 (6 bases). Trimming shortened V by 5 bases and J by 0 bases, and 14 bases separated the two germline ends. The CDR3 has 16 residues. Germline lookup yields CDR1 SGHAT and CDR2 FQNNGV. CDR3 loop: CASSRIQGSSGNTIYF. The CDR3 nucleotides read TGTGCCAGCAGCCGTATACAGGGATCCTCTGGAAACACCATATATTTT.

This clonotype appeared many times. The CDR3 DNA is TGTGCCAGCAGTGCCGACAGGAGACAAACCAATAGCAATCAGCCCCAGCATTTT. Translating gives CASSADRRQTNSNQPQHF. The genes are TRBV28 and TRBJ1-5; TRBD1 might be the D (6 bases). The CDR3 contains 18 residues. The V end was cut by 5 bases, the J end by 0 bases, with 20 bases between. Germline lookup yields CDR1 MDHEN and CDR2 SYDVKM.

The chain has TRBV20-1 and TRBJ1-1; TRBD1 matches at 8 bases. Unmatched junction bases numbered 10, after V lost 0 bases and J lost 7 bases. CDR1 DFQATT and CDR2 SNEGSKA come from the germline V gene (reference sequence). The CDR3 is made up of 15 amino acids. The CDR3 sequence: CSARDRTGGKGEAFF. The CDR3 DNA reads as TGCAGTGCTAGAGATCGTACAGGGGGTAAGGGTGAAGCTTTCTTT.

This chain links TRBV7-2 with TRBJ2-2; weak D call: TRBD1 (6 bases). CDR3 length equals 18 residues. Germline V lookup: CDR1 SGHTA, CDR2 FQGNSA. V was cut by 0 bases and J by 1 base, with 15 bases left in between. CDR3 DNA: TGTGCCAGCAGCTTAGCGAGTGGCAGGGGCTTGAACACCGGGGAGCTGTTTTTT. Translated: CASSLASGRGLNTGELFF.

J is TRBJ2-1 and V is TRBV6-5; D is unclear. V lost 5 bases, J lost 6 bases, and 11 bases lay in between. Germline V gene lookup returns CDR1 MNHEY and CDR2 SVGAGI. The CDR3 extends over 13 amino acids. The CDR3 DNA reads as TGTGCCAGCAGTAACAACCAACTCAATGAGCAGTTCTTC. It encodes CASSNNQLNEQFF.

The gene calls are TRBV6-4 and TRBJ2-1; D is uncertain. Deletions cut 2 bases from V and 9 bases from J, with 14 bases between. Germline V gives CDR1 MRHNA, CDR2 SNTAGT. The CDR3 runs 14 residues. In DNA, the CDR3 is TGTGCCAGCAGTGACCTAGACGGTCTAGGTGAGCAGTTCTTC. Amino acid sequence: CASSDLDGLGEQFF.

The table lists this clonotype with a few counts. The gene calls are TRBV4-2 and TRBJ2-7, with TRBD2 matching 8 bases. The CDR3 consists of 15 residues. The germline V gene has CDR1 LGHNA and CDR2 YNFKEQ. V lost 0 bases, J lost 6 bases, and 7 bases stayed unmatched. The CDR3: CASSQESRGGGEQYF. DNA for the CDR3: TGTGCCAGCAGCCAAGAGTCCCGGGGGGGGGGCGAGCAGTACTTC.

The table lists this clonotype with many counts. The J gene is TRBJ1-2, the V gene TRBV12-3 or TRBV12-4; maybe TRBD1 (5 bases). CDR3 length: 12 amino acids. V lost 6 bases and J lost 8, with 13 bases in between. CDR3 protein: CASSPRGDGYTF. For the CDR3, the DNA is TGTGCCAGCAGCCCCCGCGGGGACGGCTACACCTTC.

In this sample, this clonotype turned up many times. The J gene is TRBJ1-2, the V gene TRBV6-5; 8 bases match TRBD1. The junction had 5 bases not matched to a gene; V was cut back by 0 bases and J by 5 bases. CDR3 size: 15 residues. CDR1 and CDR2 from the germline V gene are MNHEY and SVGAGI. CDR3 in amino acids: CASSYSFGTGYGYTF. The CDR3 bases are TGTGCCAGCAGTTACTCTTTCGGGACAGGTTATGGCTACACCTTC.

This chain links TRBV20-1 with TRBJ2-3; 12 bases match TRBD1. Germline V gene lookup returns CDR1 DFQATT and CDR2 SNEGSKA (reference sequence). The CDR3 loop spans 16 amino acids. V lost 6 bases to trimming and J lost 5 bases; unmatched junction nucleotides: 12. The CDR3 DNA sequence: TGCAGTGCCAATTCAGCGGGACAGGGGGCCCAAGATACGCAGTATTTT. Encoded protein: CSANSAGQGAQDTQYF.

There are a few counts of this clonotype. This sequence joins TRBV2 and TRBJ2-1; the match to TRBD2 covers 10 bases. The V and J ends lost 5 bases and 0 bases, in that order; junction bases with no gene match: 10. The CDR3 length is 18 residues. Germline V gives CDR1 SNHLY, CDR2 FYNNEI. CDR3: CASSPSGGAKSSYNEQFF. The CDR3 DNA sequence: TGTGCCAGCAGTCCCAGCGGGGGGGCCAAAAGCTCCTACAATGAGCAGTTCTTC.

This clonotype appeared many times. The V and J genes are TRBV6-2 or TRBV6-3 and TRBJ2-2; TRBD2 aligns across 9 bases. Losses at the gene ends were 6 bases for V and 3 bases for J; bases not matched to a gene: 5. CDR1 and CDR2 from the germline V gene are MNHEY and SVGEGT. The CDR3 extends over 15 amino acids. The chain's CDR3 is CASSPSGTHTGELFF. The DNA of the CDR3 is TGTGCCAGCAGCCCTAGCGGGACCCACACCGGGGAGCTGTTTTTT.